The 32 T cell receptor beta chains listed next were all sequenced from one sample in a study of shared clonotypes between healthy human individuals (TCRdb year 2020). To prepare the library, the immunoSEQ multiplex PCR assay was applied. TCRdb took this table from immuneACCESS and kept in-frame rearrangements with V and J called. Such tables lack part of the clones; where checked against another copy, unresolved V genes explain under half of the gap, and the rest is unexplained. The sample table records some 1,100,000 clones; 75% to 80% of these occur just once. Roughly 0.56% of the sample lies in the top ten. The sample was memory CD4+ T cells from PBMCs. This specimen's cell subset or site label, interpreted: CD45RA-negative fraction. The receptors were sampled from a man aged 18 to 29 in good health. Some clones in this sample may be carry-over from other donors' samples.

The gene calls are TRBV27 and TRBJ2-3, with D perhaps matching TRBD1 (6 bases). Germline CDR1 reads MNHEY; CDR2 reads SMNVEV (reference sequence). The CDR3 covers 13 residues. Trimming removed 4 bases at V and 8 bases at J, with 13 bases between. The CDR3 bases are TGTGCCAGCAGTTGGACAGCCTTAGGTACGCAGTATTTT. This sequence encodes CASSWTALGTQYF.

V is TRBV5-1 and J is TRBJ1-4, with D possibly matching TRBD1 (5 bases). V was trimmed by 0 bases and J by 0 bases, leaving 9 bases between them. The CDR3 is 16 amino acids. Germline V lookup: CDR1 SGHRS, CDR2 YFSETQ. Written as DNA, the CDR3 is TGCGCCAGCAGCTTGGGACAGACCGCAACTAATGAAAAACTGTTTTTT. The encoded protein is CASSLGQTATNEKLFF.

The chain carries TRBV4-2 and TRBJ2-5; 8 bases fit TRBD2. TRBJ2-7 explains the end of the DNA better; the J call may be wrong. CDR3 length equals 15 residues. Germline CDR1 reads LGHNA; CDR2 reads YNFKEQ. The CDR3 DNA is TGTGCCAGCAGCCAAGGTGCCAGCGGGAGCTACGAGCAGTACTTC. Residues: CASSQGASGSYEQYF.

The gene calls are TRBV4-2 and TRBJ2-1; TRBD2 aligns across 7 bases. Trimming removed 0 bases from V and 5 bases from J; junction bases left unmatched: 4. There are 15 residues in the CDR3. Germline-derived CDR1 and CDR2 are LGHNA and YNFKEQ. In nucleotides, the CDR3 is TGTGCCAGCAGCCAAGATAGCGGGTACGACAATGAGCAGTTCTTC. Amino acid sequence: CASSQDSGYDNEQFF.

V and J are TRBV28 and TRBJ1-3; D not certain. The germline V gene encodes CDR1 MDHEN and CDR2 SYDVKM. Trimming stripped 7 bases from V and 1 base from J, with 8 bases between. CDR3 length: 13 amino acids. The CDR3, as DNA: TGTGCCAGCAATATTAAATCTGGAAACACCATATATTTT. This sequence encodes CASNIKSGNTIYF. The complete variable domain, with remaining parts taken from reference TRBV28 and TRBJ1-3, reads DVKVTQSSRYLVKRTGEKVFLECVQDMDHENMFWYRQDPGLGLRLIYFSYDVKMKEKGDIPEGYSVSREKKERFSLILESASTNQTSMYLCASNIKSGNTIYFGEGSWLTVV.

This chain connects TRBV5-6 to TRBJ1-1; D is uncertain. Trimming removed 4 bases at V and 0 bases at J, with 13 bases between. Germline CDR1 SGHDT, CDR2 YYEEEE. This CDR3 has 15 amino acids. CDR3 sequence reads: CASSDQTGMNTEAFF. CDR3 in DNA: TGTGCCAGCAGCGATCAGACGGGGATGAACACTGAAGCTTTCTTT.

The J gene is TRBJ2-5, the V gene TRBV7-3; D might be TRBD1 (6 bases). Germline V CDR1 and CDR2: SGHTA, FQGTGA. This CDR3 is built from 14 residues. V was cut by 5 bases and J by 8 bases, with 18 bases left in between. CDR3 loop: CASSANRVQATQYF. The CDR3 nucleotides are TGTGCCAGCAGCGCAAACAGGGTCCAAGCCACCCAGTACTTC.

The V and J genes are TRBV30 and TRBJ1-2, with D unclear. CDR3 length: 13 amino acids. Germline V gene data show CDR1 as GTSNPN and CDR2 as SVGIG (reference sequence). V was pared by 4 bases and J by 0 bases, with 9 bases between. In DNA form, the CDR3 reads TGTGCCTGGATTGGGAGTCCTAACTATGGCTACACCTTC. Protein: CAWIGSPNYGYTF. The full variable domain, its missing parts supplied by reference TRBV30 and TRBJ1-2, is SQTIHQWPATLVQPVGSPLSLECTVEGTSNPNLYWYRQAAGRGLQLLFYSVGIGQISSEVPQNLSASRPQDRQFILSSKKLLLSDSGFYLCAWIGSPNYGYTFGSGTRLTVV.

V usage is TRBV7-2 and J usage is TRBJ1-2; no clear D gene. Looked up from germline, CDR1 is SGHTA and CDR2 is FQGNSA. This CDR3 contains 14 residues. V lost 1 base and J 1 base, leaving 7 bases between the germline ends. The CDR3 DNA is TGTGCCAGCAGCTTAGGGATCAATAACTATGGCTACACCTTC. Its protein is CASSLGINNYGYTF.

The CDR3 DNA reads as TGTGCCAGCTCACCCTCAAATAATCAGCCCCAGCATTTT. Amino acid sequence: CASSPSNNQPQHF. The chain is built from TRBV18 and TRBJ1-5; unclear D gene. The germline V and J ends were trimmed by 3 bases and 4 bases, with 7 bases remaining between them. The CDR3 covers 13 residues. CDR1 and CDR2 from the germline V gene are KGHSH and LQKENI.

The chain couples TRBV5-6 to TRBJ2-7; D might be TRBD1 (6 bases). The CDR3 contains 14 residues. Germline V gene lookup returns CDR1 SGHDT and CDR2 YYEEEE. Trimming stripped 1 base from V and 0 bases from J, with 8 bases between. The chain's CDR3 is CASSLRGFSYEQYF. CDR3 sequence (DNA): TGTGCCAGCAGCTTGAGGGGGTTCTCCTACGAGCAGTACTTC.

This chain uses TRBV5-1 with TRBJ2-5, with D perhaps matching TRBD2 (6 bases). The CDR3 has 14 amino acids. The germline gives CDR1 SGHRS, CDR2 YFSETQ. Between the trimmed V and J ends, which lost 5 bases and 5 bases, there was a span of 16 bases. The CDR3 reads CASSSGGRYETQYF. CDR3 sequence (DNA): TGCGCCAGCAGTTCCGGAGGGAGGTATGAGACCCAGTACTTC.

The chain combines TRBV6-6 with TRBJ1-2, with 7 nucleotides matching TRBD1. The CDR3 runs 16 residues. Per the germline V gene, CDR1 is MNHNY and CDR2 is SVGAGI (reference sequence). Trimming cost V 5 bases and J 0 bases; bases outside gene matches: 9. CDR3 protein: CASSPRTGVTNYGYTF. CDR3 bases: TGTGCCAGCAGTCCCCGGACAGGAGTGACTAACTATGGCTACACCTTC.

The chain employs TRBV7-9 and TRBJ1-2; D gene unclear. The CDR3 is 15 residues long. V dropped 1 base and J dropped 5 bases, with 14 bases sitting between them. CDR1 is SEHNR, CDR2 FQNEAQ, per germline (reference sequence). In nucleotides, the CDR3 is TGTGCCAGCAGCTTAGACTCTATATCCACGTATGGCTACACCTTC. Translated, it gives CASSLDSISTYGYTF.

The chain employs TRBV6-1 and TRBJ2-2, with a weak D call TRBD1 (6 bases). In germline, CDR1 is MNHNS, CDR2 SASEGT. With 0 bases removed from V and 0 bases from J, the gap between germline ends came to 14 bases. The CDR3 sequence is 18 residues long. Here the CDR3 DNA reads TGTGCCAGCAGTGAAGCGGGGCACAGGGCCGCGAACACCGGGGAGCTGTTTTTT. It codes for CASSEAGHRAANTGELFF.

The CDR3 DNA is TGTGCCAGCAGCGAGCGACTGGGAGGCCATGGCTACACCTTC. This translates into CASSERLGGHGYTF. J is TRBJ1-2 and V is TRBV7-9; D is uncertain. The CDR3 has 14 amino acids. Trimming left V 5 bases short and J 6 bases short, with 16 bases between. Germline assignment: CDR1 SEHNR and CDR2 FQNEAQ (reference sequence). The whole variable domain, filled in from reference TRBV7-9 and TRBJ1-2, reads DTGVSQNPRHKITKRGQNVTFRCDPISEHNRLYWYRQTLGQGPEFLTYFQNEAQLEKSRLLSDRFSAERPKGSFSTLEIQRTEQGDSAMYLCASSERLGGHGYTFGSGTRLTVV.

With respect to this clone: Distinct nucleotide sequences in the sample also encode this CDR3. The rearrangement joins TRBV5-4 to TRBJ1-1; 7 bases fit TRBD1. Germline V gene sequence: CDR1 SGHNT, CDR2 YYREEE (reference sequence). V lost 4 bases to trimming and J lost 0 bases; unmatched junction nucleotides: 6. This CDR3 comprises 15 residues. The CDR3 sequence: CASSTGQLLNTEAFF. The CDR3 DNA sequence: TGTGCCAGCAGCACGGGACAGCTGCTGAACACTGAAGCTTTCTTT.

The rearrangement joins TRBV7-9 to TRBJ2-1, with 7 bases matching TRBD2. This CDR3 contains 13 residues. V lost 1 base and J lost 16; bases outside the gene matches: 10. CDR1 and CDR2 from the germline V gene are SEHNR and FQNEAQ (reference sequence). This CDR3 is CASSLDPAGPLFF. The CDR3 bases are TGTGCCAGCAGCTTAGATCCAGCGGGGCCGCTTTTCTTC.

CDR3 in amino acids: CASSSYRATNEKLFF. CDR3 bases: TGTGCCAGCAGCTCCTACAGGGCGACTAATGAAAAACTGTTTTTT. This chain links TRBV7-3 with TRBJ1-4; weak D call: TRBD1 (6 bases). Trimming stripped 4 bases from V and 2 bases from J, with 11 bases between. Germline V lookup: CDR1 SGHTA, CDR2 FQGTGA. The CDR3 loop spans 15 amino acids.

The chain uses TRBV28 and TRBJ2-7, with 9 positions matching TRBD2. From germline, CDR1 is MDHEN and CDR2 SYDVKM. The CDR3 has 15 residues. The V gene end was trimmed by 4 bases and the J gene end by 2 bases; junction bases not matched to a gene: 6. The chain's CDR3 is CASSSVLAGTYEQYF. CDR3 nucleotides: TGTGCCAGCAGTTCCGTTCTAGCGGGGACCTACGAGCAGTACTTC.

The V gene is TRBV4-3, the J gene TRBJ2-7, with TRBD1 identical over 9 bases. Germline loops: CDR1 LGHNA, CDR2 YSLEER. The CDR3 length is 15 residues. J gave up 8 bases and V 1 base, and 9 bases lay outside the gene matches. The CDR3 DNA is TGCGCCAGCAGCCAAGCTGACAGGGGGAGTCAAAAGCAGTACTTC. This sequence encodes CASSQADRGSQKQYF.

The V and J genes are TRBV5-4 and TRBJ2-2; a possible D gene is TRBD1 (6 bases). V lost 0 bases, J lost 0 bases, and 9 bases lay in between. This CDR3 has 16 residues. Germline lookup yields CDR1 SGHNT and CDR2 YYREEE (reference sequence). The CDR3 region is CASSLVTGPNTGELFF. DNA of the CDR3: TGTGCCAGCAGCTTGGTTACAGGGCCGAACACCGGGGAGCTGTTTTTT.

The chain couples TRBV28 to TRBJ2-7; 14 bases align to TRBD2. This CDR3 is built from 18 residues. Per the germline V gene, CDR1 is MDHEN and CDR2 is SYDVKM. V gave up 5 bases and J gave up 0 bases; unmatched junction bases: 9. CDR3 sequence reads: CASSRAGLAGVLSYEQYF. CDR3 in DNA: TGTGCCAGCAGTAGAGCGGGACTAGCGGGAGTCCTCTCCTACGAGCAGTACTTC.

V gene TRBV7-6 combines with J gene TRBJ2-2; 7 bases align to TRBD2. The CDR3 is 17 residues long. After removal of 0 bases from V and 4 bases from J, the junction contained 8 bases not matched to a gene. CDR1 is SGHVS, CDR2 FNYEAQ, per germline. Written as DNA, the CDR3 is TGTGCCAGCAGCTTAGCCCACGGCGGGAGAGTCACCGGGGAGCTGTTTTTT. Its protein product is CASSLAHGGRVTGELFF.

J is TRBJ2-5 and V is TRBV10-1; possible D gene TRBD2, 5 bases. The germline CDR1 and CDR2 sequences are WNHNN and SYGVQD (reference sequence). Trimming removed 0 bases at V and 9 bases at J, with 8 bases between. The CDR3 is 12 residues long. CDR3 nucleotides: TGCGCCAGCAGTGAGTCGATGAGGGCCCAGTACTTC. Translation: CASSESMRAQYF.

Worth noting for this clone: A much bigger clone sits one base away, suggesting this may be a read error. The chain joins TRBV5-6 to TRBJ2-2, with 12 nucleotides matching TRBD2. Germline V CDR1 and CDR2: SGHDT, YYEEEE. This CDR3 is built from 15 residues. V lost 4 bases to trimming and J lost 4 bases; unmatched junction nucleotides: 2. CDR3 protein: CASSPGLAGTGELFF. CDR3 DNA: TGTGCCAGCAGCCCGGGACTAGCGGGCACCGGGGAGCTGTTTTTT.

This sequence joins TRBV2 and TRBJ2-6, with 8 bases identical to TRBD2. CDR3 length equals 18 residues. V lost 6 bases and J lost 2; bases outside the gene matches: 12. The germline CDR1 and CDR2 sequences are SNHLY and FYNNEI. The CDR3 sequence is CASRYKTGAGAGANVLTF. The CDR3 DNA follows: TGTGCCAGCAGATATAAGACAGGAGCGGGGGCTGGGGCCAACGTCCTGACTTTC.

This chain uses TRBV18 with TRBJ2-7; no firm D call. This CDR3 has 13 amino acids. In germline, CDR1 is KGHSH, CDR2 LQKENI. V lost 3 bases to trimming and J lost 2 bases, with 8 bases between them. CDR3 nucleotides: TGTGCCAGCTCACCGATCAGTGCCTACGAGCAGTACTTC. This translates into CASSPISAYEQYF. Based on the CDR3 plus reference TRBV18 and TRBJ2-7, the full variable domain is NAGVMQNPRHLVRRRGQEARLRCSPMKGHSHVYWYRQLPEEGLKFMVYLQKENIIDESGMPKERFSAEFPKEGPSILRIQQVVRGDSAAYFCASSPISAYEQYFGPGTRLTVT.

This chain uses TRBV6-5 with TRBJ2-7; 7 bases fit TRBD2. The J segment lost 2 bases and the V segment lost 0 bases, leaving 4 bases of the junction unmatched. The CDR3 consists of 15 residues. From germline, CDR1 is MNHEY and CDR2 SVGAGI. This CDR3 reads CASSYSGGSTYEQYF. The CDR3, as DNA: TGTGCCAGCAGTTACTCCGGGGGGTCCACCTACGAGCAGTACTTC.

This chain connects TRBV20-1 to TRBJ1-1, with D maybe TRBD1 (5 bases). Trimming took 5 bases from V and 11 from J, leaving 15 bases between them. CDR3 length: 11 residues. Germline assignment: CDR1 DFQATT and CDR2 SNEGSKA (reference sequence). The CDR3 loop is CSAPARQIAFF. The CDR3 nucleotides read TGCAGTGCTCCCGCTAGACAGATCGCTTTCTTT.

The chain combines TRBV9 with TRBJ1-4; TRBD1 matches at 9 bases. The ends lost 3 bases at V and 2 bases at J; junction bases unmatched: 2. From germline, CDR1 is SGDLS and CDR2 YYNGEE. This CDR3 comprises 15 residues. CDR3 sequence (DNA): TGTGCCAGCAGCGGACAGGGGGTGACTAATGAAAAACTGTTTTTT. It is translated as CASSGQGVTNEKLFF. The variable domain in full, with the rest retrieved from reference TRBV9 and TRBJ1-4, is DSGVTQTPKHLITATGQRVTLRCSPRSGDLSVYWYQQSLDQGLQFLIQYYNGEERAKGNILERFSAQQFPDLHSELNLSSLELGDSALYFCASSGQGVTNEKLFFGSGTQLSVL.

The gene calls are TRBV18 and TRBJ1-1, with 11 positions matching TRBD1. Germline CDR1 and CDR2: KGHSH and LQKENI. V gave up 4 bases and J gave up 4 bases; unmatched junction bases: 14. The CDR3 consists of 18 residues. CDR3 sequence reads: CASSLTTGTGGTGTEAFF. As DNA, the CDR3 is TGTGCCAGCTCACTTACGACCGGGACAGGGGGTACGGGCACTGAAGCTTTCTTT.